The 27 T cell receptor beta chains below all came from one sample that was sequenced in a study of shared clonotypes between healthy human individuals. TCRdb keeps only in-frame clones here, not all; method: immunoSEQ multiplex PCR. The data show fewer than 850,000 clones, less than 95% seen once. Source material: memory CD8+ T cells from PBMCs. Subset reported: CD45RO+ cells pooled with CCR7-negative TemRA cells. These receptors all stem from a man younger than 30 in good health. Some clones in this sample may be carry-over from other donors' samples.

The chain combines TRBV27 with TRBJ2-7; 9 bases match TRBD1. The germline V gene encodes CDR1 MNHEY and CDR2 SMNVEV (reference sequence). Losses at the gene ends were 5 bases for V and 5 bases for J; bases not matched to a gene: 10. The CDR3 totals 15 residues. Here the CDR3 reads CASSIGQGFIHEQYF. The CDR3 nucleotides read TGTGCCAGCAGTATAGGACAGGGGTTCATCCACGAGCAGTACTTC.

This clone was detected only a few times. The genes are TRBV5-1 and TRBJ2-7; D possibly corresponds to TRBD2 (7 bases). Between the trimmed V and J ends, which lost 6 bases and 6 bases, there was a span of 16 bases. From germline, CDR1 is SGHRS and CDR2 YFSETQ. The CDR3 covers 13 residues. In DNA form, the CDR3 reads TGCGCCAGCACTCTCGGGGGGCCGGGCGAGCAGTACTTC. This sequence encodes CASTLGGPGEQYF.

The chain is built from TRBV10-2 and TRBJ1-2; D might be TRBD1 (6 bases). The CDR3 spans 15 residues. Germline V gives CDR1 WSHSY, CDR2 SAAADI. Trimming pared 0 bases from V and 8 bases from J, leaving 16 bases between. The CDR3 loop is CASSESRGRNYGYTF. The CDR3 nucleotides are TGCGCCAGCAGTGAGTCCCGGGGGCGAAATTACGGCTACACCTTC.

The chain carries TRBV6-1 and TRBJ1-5; no definite D call. This CDR3 comprises 11 residues. V shed 3 bases and J shed 3 bases, with 0 bases lying between them. Germline loops: CDR1 MNHNS, CDR2 SASEGT. CDR3 protein: CASSDNQPQHF. The CDR3 DNA reads as TGTGCCAGCAGTGACAATCAGCCCCAGCATTTT.

The J gene is TRBJ1-2, the V gene TRBV28; 12 nucleotides line up with TRBD1. Germline-derived CDR1 and CDR2 are MDHEN and SYDVKM. V gave up 4 bases and J gave up 8 bases; unmatched junction bases: 14. This CDR3 is built from 17 residues. The CDR3 reads CASSSLQEGQGAQGYTF. The CDR3, as DNA: TGTGCCAGCAGTTCACTACAAGAGGGACAGGGGGCGCAGGGCTACACCTTC.

This clone was detected once. This chain uses TRBV27 with TRBJ2-3, with D possibly matching TRBD2 (5 bases). The CDR3 runs 14 residues. Per germline, CDR1 MNHEY and CDR2 SMNVEV (reference sequence). Deletions cut 4 bases from V and 5 bases from J, with 13 bases between. The CDR3 protein is CASSWVGGGDTQYF. CDR3 nucleotides: TGTGCCAGCAGTTGGGTTGGAGGCGGAGATACGCAGTATTTT.

The chain links TRBV5-8 to TRBJ2-7; D remains ambiguous. Trimming pared 0 bases from V and 4 bases from J, leaving 8 bases between. From germline, CDR1 is SGHTS and CDR2 YDEGEE. The CDR3 contains 13 residues. The CDR3 DNA is TGTGCCAGCAGCTTGGGTTATGCTTACGAGCAGTACTTC. As protein: CASSLGYAYEQYF.

The sample holds a few counts of this clone. V is TRBV30 and J is TRBJ2-5; 11 bases are a match to TRBD2. Judging by the DNA end, TRBJ2-7 fits better; the J call may be wrong. Germline values: CDR1 GTSNPN, CDR2 SVGIG (reference sequence). CDR3 length: 16 residues. CDR3 sequence: CAWSVGLAGGNYEQYF. In nucleotides, the CDR3 is TGTGCCTGGAGTGTAGGGCTAGCGGGAGGCAATTACGAGCAGTACTTC.

The chain carries TRBV27 and TRBJ1-1; D unclear. The CDR3 has 14 residues. The V end lost 0 bases, the J end lost 4 bases, and 9 bases lay between the germline ends. Germline assignment: CDR1 MNHEY and CDR2 SMNVEV (reference sequence). The CDR3 protein is CASSLSWQLTEAFF. The DNA of the CDR3 is TGTGCCAGCAGTTTATCGTGGCAGCTCACTGAAGCTTTCTTT.

The CDR3 here is CASRKTSGRPLAEQYF. DNA for the CDR3: TGTGCCAGCAGAAAGACTAGCGGGAGGCCCCTGGCCGAGCAGTACTTC. V gene TRBV2 combines with J gene TRBJ2-7; the match to TRBD2 covers 13 bases. Germline V gene lookup returns CDR1 SNHLY and CDR2 FYNNEI. The junction had 11 bases not matched to a gene; V was cut back by 6 bases and J by 6 bases. CDR3 size: 16 residues. Variable domain in full (rest from reference TRBV2 and TRBJ2-7): EPEVTQTPSHQVTQMGQEVILRCVPISNHLYFYWYRQILGQKVEFLVSFYNNEISEKSEIFDDQFSVERPDGSNFTLKIRSTKLEDSAMYFCASRKTSGRPLAEQYFGPGTRLTVT.

The genes are TRBV28 and TRBJ2-7, with 9 bases identical to TRBD2. Germline V CDR1 and CDR2: MDHEN, SYDVKM. The CDR3 extends over 15 amino acids. Trimming at V came to 5 bases and at J to 5 bases, leaving 10 bases not matched to a gene. CDR3 nucleotide sequence: TGTGCCAGCAGTCCCCTAGCGGGACGGCTCAACGAGCAGTACTTC. Its translation is CASSPLAGRLNEQYF.

This clone was counted a single time. This chain joins TRBV11-2 and TRBJ2-5; maybe TRBD1 (5 bases). The V end was cut by 1 base, the J end by 1 base, with 13 bases between. Germline CDR1 and CDR2: SGHAT and FQNNGV. There are 16 residues in the CDR3. The CDR3 coding sequence is TGTGCCAGCAGCTTAGTCTGGGGCACTACCCAAGAGACCCAGTACTTC. Protein: CASSLVWGTTQETQYF. Complete variable domain (other parts from reference TRBV11-2 and TRBJ2-5): EAGVAQSPRYKIIEKRQSVAFWCNPISGHATLYWYQQILGQGPKLLIQFQNNGVVDDSQLPKDRFSAERLKGVDSTLKIQPAKLEDSAVYLCASSLVWGTTQETQYFGPGTRLLVL.

J is TRBJ2-7 and V is TRBV2; weak D call: TRBD1 (6 bases). The CDR3 has 15 amino acids. The ends were cut back, 5 bases at V and 6 bases at J, with 20 bases in the middle. Germline V gene sequence: CDR1 SNHLY, CDR2 FYNNEI. The CDR3: CASSRASGHPGEQYF. DNA for the CDR3: TGTGCCAGCAGTAGGGCCTCGGGACACCCGGGCGAGCAGTACTTC.

CDR3 in amino acids: CASSSGTGLSDEQFF. The CDR3 DNA reads as TGTGCCAGCAGCTCCGGGACTGGGCTAAGCGATGAGCAGTTCTTC. This sequence joins TRBV4-2 and TRBJ2-1; D possibly corresponds to TRBD2 (6 bases). CDR3 length: 15 amino acids. The germline V gene has CDR1 LGHNA and CDR2 YNFKEQ. The V gene lost 5 bases and the J gene lost 8 bases, with 19 bases spanning the gap.

This rearrangement joins TRBV28 to TRBJ2-7; D gene ambiguous. This CDR3 is 14 amino acids long. Between the trimmed V and J ends, which lost 7 bases and 0 bases, there was a span of 13 bases. Germline values: CDR1 MDHEN, CDR2 SYDVKM. This CDR3 is CASTRTASSYEQYF. CDR3 in DNA: TGTGCCAGCACCCGGACGGCTAGCTCCTACGAGCAGTACTTC.

V gene TRBV19 combines with J gene TRBJ1-2; weak D call: TRBD1 (5 bases). V lost 7 bases to trimming and J lost 6 bases, with 15 bases between them. In germline, CDR1 is LNHDA, CDR2 SQIVND (reference sequence). The CDR3 runs to 13 residues. CDR3 sequence: CASNLGDYDGYTF. The CDR3 DNA reads TGTGCCAGTAATTTAGGGGACTACGATGGCTACACCTTC.

The J gene is TRBJ2-3, the V gene TRBV28, with D unclear. V was clipped by 1 base and J by 6 bases, with 11 bases between them. CDR3 size: 14 residues. Germline V gene data show CDR1 as MDHEN and CDR2 as SYDVKM. Here the CDR3 DNA reads TGTGCCAGCAGTTTATCCGGAGTCATGGATACGCAGTATTTT. It is translated as CASSLSGVMDTQYF.

The chain recombines TRBV11-2 with TRBJ2-2; no firm D call. Germline V CDR1 and CDR2: SGHAT, FQNNGV. The V end lost 5 bases, the J end lost 0 bases, and 10 bases lay between the germline ends. The CDR3 covers 15 residues. The CDR3 nucleotides are TGTGCCAGCAGCGCCCGTGGGTCGAACACCGGGGAGCTGTTTTTT. Translated, it gives CASSARGSNTGELFF. The full variable domain, with the rest looked up from reference TRBV11-2 and TRBJ2-2, is EAGVAQSPRYKIIEKRQSVAFWCNPISGHATLYWYQQILGQGPKLLIQFQNNGVVDDSQLPKDRFSAERLKGVDSTLKIQPAKLEDSAVYLCASSARGSNTGELFFGEGSRLTVL.

This chain connects TRBV7-9 to TRBJ2-2, with 7 bases identical to TRBD2. Germline CDR1 and CDR2: SEHNR and FQNEAQ (reference sequence). Trimming took 5 bases from V and 5 from J; bases not matched to a gene: 11. This CDR3 spans 16 amino acids. The CDR3 DNA sequence: TGTGCCAGCAGCCCCCACCCCGCGGGGGTTACCGGGGAGCTGTTTTTT. It specifies CASSPHPAGVTGELFF.

In this sample, this clone turned up a few times. This chain links TRBV28 with TRBJ1-4, with no clear D. There are 13 residues in the CDR3. V was trimmed by 7 bases and J by 8 bases, leaving 14 bases between them. Germline-derived CDR1 and CDR2 are MDHEN and SYDVKM. CDR3 nucleotides: TGTGCCAGCACCTCCCGGGTCCGGGAAAAACTGTTTTTT. The encoded protein is CASTSRVREKLFF.

This sequence joins TRBV16 and TRBJ2-2; no clear D gene. From germline, CDR1 is KGHSY and CDR2 FQNENV. The CDR3 contains 16 residues. The V and J ends lost 0 bases and 4 bases respectively, with 12 bases between them. In nucleotides, the CDR3 is TGTGCCAGCAGCCAATCGTGGCGACTCGGCACCGGGGAGCTGTTTTTT. The encoded protein is CASSQSWRLGTGELFF.

The rearrangement joins TRBV19 to TRBJ2-4, with 11 bases that match TRBD1. Per the germline V gene, CDR1 is LNHDA and CDR2 is SQIVND (reference sequence). The CDR3 consists of 16 residues. Unmatched junction bases numbered 9, after V lost 4 bases and J lost 7 bases. This CDR3 is CASSTRGQGVKNIQYF. The CDR3, as DNA: TGTGCCAGTAGTACCAGGGGACAGGGGGTCAAGAACATTCAGTACTTC.

V gene TRBV7-9 combines with J gene TRBJ2-1; D uncertain. This CDR3 has 15 residues. Trimming took 6 bases from V and 0 from J, leaving 12 bases between them. From germline, CDR1 is SEHNR and CDR2 FQNEAQ (reference sequence). In nucleotides, the CDR3 is TGTGCCAGCAGTCACTCCGACTCCTCCTACAATGAGCAGTTCTTC. It encodes CASSHSDSSYNEQFF.

V usage is TRBV7-6 and J usage is TRBJ2-5; tentative D call: TRBD2 (6 bases). V was cut by 1 base and J by 3 bases, with 18 bases left in between. The CDR3 consists of 17 residues. Germline CDR1 and CDR2: SGHVS and FNYEAQ. The CDR3: CASSLVPGVRLEETQYF. The DNA of the CDR3 is TGTGCCAGCAGCTTAGTTCCGGGAGTCAGGTTGGAAGAGACCCAGTACTTC.

This clone was observed a single time. V gene TRBV10-3 combines with J gene TRBJ2-7, with TRBD2 matching over 10 bases. V trimming: 10 bases; J trimming: 2 bases; junction bases outside the gene matches: 8. The V gene's germline CDR1 is ENHRY and CDR2 SYGVKD. This CDR3 has 14 residues. Here the CDR3 DNA reads TGTGCCACCTCTCGGACTAGCGGCACCTACGAGCAGTACTTC. Amino acids: CATSRTSGTYEQYF.

In regard to this clone: At the DNA level, this CDR3 is encoded by other sequences in the same sample as well. The V call is TRBV27, the J call TRBJ2-1; D is unresolved. V lost 3 bases and J lost 0, with 3 bases in between. The CDR3 contains 13 residues. The germline gives CDR1 MNHEY, CDR2 SMNVEV (reference sequence). The CDR3 sequence is CASSLGSYNEQFF. CDR3 in DNA: TGTGCCAGCAGTTTGGGCTCCTACAATGAGCAGTTCTTC.

The V gene is TRBV10-3, the J gene TRBJ2-3; 11 bases match TRBD2. V shed 4 bases, J shed 0 bases, and the junction held 12 bases outside the gene matches. Germline-derived CDR1 and CDR2 are ENHRY and SYGVKD. This CDR3 is built from 19 residues. CDR3 sequence: CAISGNGLAGSSSTDTQYF. CDR3 DNA sequence: TGTGCCATCAGTGGAAACGGACTAGCGGGTTCCTCTAGCACAGATACGCAGTATTTT.